A single sample gave rise to the 18 T cell receptor beta chains below, sequenced in a study of monozygotic twins with inflammatory bowel disease. No DNA is given; TCRdb re-called the 5' RACE reads and lists each CDR3 protein once. The repertoire table contains a few hundred thousand distinct CDR3 sequences. Sequencing input: blood. The receptors originated from a human donor with ulcerative colitis or Crohn's disease, or a healthy co-twin of an affected twin (not recorded which).

The V and J genes are TRBV7-9 and TRBJ2-5; the TRBD2 assignment by TCRdb is unverifiable without DNA. CDR1 is SEHNR and CDR2 is FQNEAQ in the germline V gene (reference sequence). The CDR3 sequence is 21 residues long. This CDR3 reads CASSLPYNNPRLGVPLETQYF.

This sequence joins TRBV7-9 and TRBJ1-1; TCRdb names TRBD1, which stays unverified in the absence of DNA. The germline V gene has CDR1 SEHNR and CDR2 FQNEAQ (reference sequence). CDR3 length: 12 amino acids. The CDR3 protein is CAGHRGNTEAFF. Combining the CDR3 with reference TRBV7-9 and TRBJ1-1 gives the whole variable domain DTGVSQNPRHKITKRGQNVTFRCDPISEHNRLYWYRQTLGQGPEFLTYFQNEAQLEKSRLLSDRFSAERPKGSFSTLEIQRTEQGDSAMYLCAGHRGNTEAFFGQGTRLTVV.

V gene TRBV5-4 combines with J gene TRBJ1-1; absent DNA, TCRdb's TRBD1 call cannot be checked. Per the germline V gene, CDR1 is SGHNT and CDR2 is YYREEE (reference sequence). This CDR3 is built from 16 residues. The CDR3 region is CASSFSRGAMNTEAFF. Supplemented by reference TRBV5-4 and TRBJ1-1, the full variable domain reads ETGVTQSPTHLIKTRGQQVTLRCSSQSGHNTVSWYQQALGQGPQFIFQYYREEENGRGNFPPRFSGLQFPNYSSELNVNALELDDSALYLCASSFSRGAMNTEAFFGQGTRLTVV.

The chain combines TRBV6-1 with TRBJ2-1; the D call of TRBD1 rests on TCRdb alone, since no DNA is present to check it. The CDR3 sequence is 13 residues long. Per germline, CDR1 MNHNS and CDR2 SASEGT. CDR3 region: CASSEVGRNEQFF.

The chain employs TRBV9 and TRBJ2-5; TCRdb's D call of TRBD1 is untestable without DNA. The V gene's germline CDR1 is SGDLS and CDR2 YYNGEE. The CDR3 contains 19 residues. CDR3 residues: CASSAQGQGGGRPQETQYF.

This chain joins TRBV14 and TRBJ2-1; absent DNA, TCRdb's TRBD2 call cannot be checked. This CDR3 is built from 16 residues. CDR1 and CDR2 from the germline V gene are SGHDN and FVKESK. CDR3 amino acids: CASSQYRNSGRREQFF.

The chain is built from TRBV12-3 or TRBV12-4 and TRBJ2-7; TCRdb indicates TRBD2, and absent DNA this call remains unverified. This CDR3 has 18 amino acids. The CDR3 spells CASSLALPLAGDSYEQYF.

Here the CDR3 reads CASNGGGGPLDSYNEQFF. The rearrangement uses TRBV27 and TRBJ2-1; the D gene TCRdb calls, TRBD2, cannot be checked with no DNA. Germline V gene sequence: CDR1 MNHEY, CDR2 SMNVEV (reference sequence). The CDR3 has 18 amino acids.

This chain links TRBV4-3 with TRBJ1-1. The CDR3 runs 14 residues. Germline CDR1 reads LGHNA; CDR2 reads YSLEER. The CDR3 here is CASSQVGRNTEAFF.

The chain is built from TRBV11-2 and TRBJ2-5. The CDR3 has 14 amino acids. CDR1 and CDR2 from the germline V gene are SGHAT and FQNNGV. CDR3 amino acids: CASSSLKERETQYF.

This rearrangement joins TRBV20-1 to TRBJ1-5; as DNA is missing, the TRBD1 call by TCRdb cannot be tested. The germline V gene encodes CDR1 DFQATT and CDR2 SNEGSKA (reference sequence). The CDR3 is 15 amino acids. The CDR3 spells CSAGGGQSSNQPQHF.

The V gene is TRBV7-8, the J gene TRBJ2-7; the D call of TRBD1 rests on TCRdb alone, since no DNA is present to check it. This CDR3 is built from 14 residues. Per germline, CDR1 SGHVS and CDR2 FQNEAQ. CDR3 region: CASSLGRGAFEQYF.

V usage is TRBV7-9 and J usage is TRBJ2-2. From germline, CDR1 is SEHNR and CDR2 FQNEAQ (reference sequence). CDR3 length equals 15 residues. The CDR3 protein is CASSFLSGNTGELFF.

This sequence joins TRBV20-1 and TRBJ1-5; the D gene TCRdb calls, TRBD1, cannot be checked with no DNA. The CDR3 is 15 amino acids. Germline V gene data show CDR1 as DFQATT and CDR2 as SNEGSKA (reference sequence). CDR3 region: CSASRGGTGHQPQHF.

V gene TRBV6-1 combines with J gene TRBJ1-5. Germline CDR1 MNHNS, CDR2 SASEGT. The CDR3 sequence is 14 residues long. CDR3: CASSEGWAGQPQHF.

The genes are TRBV10-2 and TRBJ2-5; lacking DNA, the TRBD1 call made by TCRdb goes unchecked. CDR1 and CDR2 (germline): WSHSY, SAAADI. This CDR3 has 14 residues. The CDR3 region is CASRGTGLQETQYF.

The chain combines TRBV19 with TRBJ1-5; absent DNA, TCRdb's TRBD1 call cannot be checked. This CDR3 spans 15 amino acids. Germline V lookup: CDR1 LNHDA, CDR2 SQIVND (reference sequence). The CDR3 spells CASKGQGAGNQPQHF.

The chain's CDR3 is CASSQADTEAFF. The V gene is TRBV18, the J gene TRBJ1-1. The CDR3 is 12 residues long. From germline, CDR1 is KGHSH and CDR2 LQKENI.